Listed here is a single TCR beta chain. CDR3 length: 13 amino acids. V was shortened by 0 bases and J by 7 bases, with 8 bases between the two germline ends. The germline CDR1 and CDR2 sequences are SGHDT and YYEEEE. The sample is drawn from a study of T cells after yellow fever vaccination. TCRdb reanalysed the 5' RACE reads using MiXCR and keeps one entry per CDR3 protein. The sample shows hundreds of thousands of distinct CDR3 sequences, 21% of them seen only once. The clonotype originates from a man aged 18-30 years who received the YFV17D yellow fever vaccine. Material: PBMCs, obtained around 3 weeks after the first yellow fever vaccination. The rearrangement uses TRBV5-6 and TRBJ1-3; D remains ambiguous. As DNA, the CDR3 is TGTGCCAGCAGCTTGGCTACCAGGAACACCATATATTTT. Its translation: CASSLATRNTIYF.